Here is one T cell receptor beta chain with its context. Sequencing used immunoSEQ multiplex PCR; TCRdb keeps in-frame clones, though not all of them. Of around 100,000 clones listed, around 94% were seen once; the top ten hold around 0.6%. The J segment lost 7 bases and the V segment lost 6 bases, leaving 8 bases of the junction unmatched. CDR1 KGHSH and CDR2 LQKENI come from the germline V gene. This CDR3 contains 14 residues. The sample comes from a study of siplizumab effects on memory and regulatory T cells. The chain links TRBV18 to TRBJ2-5, with 10 bases aligning to TRBD1. The sequenced material came from Tregs sorted from blood. This receptor was taken from a human donor in good health. The CDR3 DNA is TGTGCCAGCTCCCCGGGACAGGGGCTGTGGACCCAGTACTTC. This encodes CASSPGQGLWTQYF.